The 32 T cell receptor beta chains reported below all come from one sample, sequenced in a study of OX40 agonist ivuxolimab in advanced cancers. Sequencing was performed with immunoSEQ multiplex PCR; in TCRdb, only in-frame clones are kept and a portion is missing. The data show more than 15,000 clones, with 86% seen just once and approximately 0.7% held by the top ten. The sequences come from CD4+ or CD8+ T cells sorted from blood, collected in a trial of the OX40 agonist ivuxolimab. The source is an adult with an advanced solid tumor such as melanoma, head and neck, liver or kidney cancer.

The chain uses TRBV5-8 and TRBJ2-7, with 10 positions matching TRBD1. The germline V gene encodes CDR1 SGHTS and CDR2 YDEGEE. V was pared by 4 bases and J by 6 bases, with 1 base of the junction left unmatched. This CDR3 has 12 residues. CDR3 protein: CASSRDRGEQYF. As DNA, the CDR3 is TGTGCCAGCAGCCGGGACAGGGGCGAGCAGTACTTC. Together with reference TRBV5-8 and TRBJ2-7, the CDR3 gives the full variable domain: EAGVTQSPTHLIKTRGQQATLRCSPISGHTSVYWYQQALGLGLQFLLWYDEGEERNRGNFPPRFSGRQFPNYSSELNVNALELEDSALYLCASSRDRGEQYFGPGTRLTVT.

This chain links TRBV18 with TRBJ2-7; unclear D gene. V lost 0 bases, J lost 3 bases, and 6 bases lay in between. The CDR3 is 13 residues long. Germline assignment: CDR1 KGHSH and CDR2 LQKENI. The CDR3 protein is CASSPPAVYEQYF. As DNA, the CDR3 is TGTGCCAGCTCACCACCGGCAGTCTACGAGCAGTACTTC. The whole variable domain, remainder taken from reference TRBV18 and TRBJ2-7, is NAGVMQNPRHLVRRRGQEARLRCSPMKGHSHVYWYRQLPEEGLKFMVYLQKENIIDESGMPKERFSAEFPKEGPSILRIQQVVRGDSAAYFCASSPPAVYEQYFGPGTRLTVT.

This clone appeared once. CDR3 in DNA: TGTGCCAGTAGTATCAGTACAGATACGCAGTATTTT. This gives the protein CASSISTDTQYF. The chain uses TRBV19 and TRBJ2-3; D call uncertain. Trimming took 3 bases from V and 3 from J, leaving 4 bases between them. This CDR3 region has 12 residues. In germline, CDR1 is LNHDA, CDR2 SQIVND (reference sequence).

This chain's CDR3 is CAFQGIAEAFF. CDR3 bases: TGTGCCTTTCAGGGTATCGCTGAAGCTTTCTTT. The chain recombines TRBV30 with TRBJ1-1, with D perhaps matching TRBD1 (5 bases). CDR3 size: 11 residues. Germline-derived CDR1 and CDR2 are GTSNPN and SVGIG (reference sequence). The ends were cut back, 7 bases at V and 6 bases at J, with 12 bases in the middle.

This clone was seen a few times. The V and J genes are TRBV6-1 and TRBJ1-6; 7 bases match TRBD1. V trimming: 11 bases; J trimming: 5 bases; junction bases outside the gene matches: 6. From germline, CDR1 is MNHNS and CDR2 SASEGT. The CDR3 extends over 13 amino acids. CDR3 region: CAVRDSHNSPLHF. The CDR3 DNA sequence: TGTGCCGTACGGGACAGCCATAATTCACCCCTCCACTTT.

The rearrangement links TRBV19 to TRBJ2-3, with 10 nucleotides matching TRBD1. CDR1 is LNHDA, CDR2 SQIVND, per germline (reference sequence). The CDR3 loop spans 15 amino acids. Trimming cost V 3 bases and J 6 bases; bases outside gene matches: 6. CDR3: CASSMGDRGSDTQYF. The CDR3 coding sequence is TGTGCCAGTAGTATGGGGGACAGGGGATCCGATACGCAGTATTTT.

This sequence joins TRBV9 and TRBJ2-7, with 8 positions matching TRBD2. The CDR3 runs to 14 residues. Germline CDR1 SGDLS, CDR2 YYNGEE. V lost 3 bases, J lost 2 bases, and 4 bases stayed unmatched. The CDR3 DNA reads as TGTGCCAGCAGCGCGGGACTAGAGCCCTACGAGCAGTACTTC. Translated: CASSAGLEPYEQYF. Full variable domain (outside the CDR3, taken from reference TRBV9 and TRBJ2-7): DSGVTQTPKHLITATGQRVTLRCSPRSGDLSVYWYQQSLDQGLQFLIQYYNGEERAKGNILERFSAQQFPDLHSELNLSSLELGDSALYFCASSAGLEPYEQYFGPGTRLTVT.

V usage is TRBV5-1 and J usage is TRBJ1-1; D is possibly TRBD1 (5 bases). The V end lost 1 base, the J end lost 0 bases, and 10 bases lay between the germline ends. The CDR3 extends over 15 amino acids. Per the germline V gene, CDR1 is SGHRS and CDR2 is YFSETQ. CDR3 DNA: TGCGCCAGCAGCTTGAGGGGTCAGCTGAACACTGAAGCTTTCTTT. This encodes CASSLRGQLNTEAFF.

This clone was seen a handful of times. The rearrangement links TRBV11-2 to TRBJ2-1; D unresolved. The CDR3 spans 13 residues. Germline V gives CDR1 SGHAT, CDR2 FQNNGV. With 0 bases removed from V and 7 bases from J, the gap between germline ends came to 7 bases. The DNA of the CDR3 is TGTGCCAGCAGCTTAGATCGTCCGAATGAGCAGTTCTTC. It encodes CASSLDRPNEQFF.

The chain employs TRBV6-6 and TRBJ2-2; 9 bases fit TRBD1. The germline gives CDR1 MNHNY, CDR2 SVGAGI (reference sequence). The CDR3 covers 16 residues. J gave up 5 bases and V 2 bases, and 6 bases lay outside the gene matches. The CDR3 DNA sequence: TGTGCCAGCAGTTACGGGGGACAGGGAAGGACCGGGGAGCTGTTTTTT. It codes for CASSYGGQGRTGELFF.

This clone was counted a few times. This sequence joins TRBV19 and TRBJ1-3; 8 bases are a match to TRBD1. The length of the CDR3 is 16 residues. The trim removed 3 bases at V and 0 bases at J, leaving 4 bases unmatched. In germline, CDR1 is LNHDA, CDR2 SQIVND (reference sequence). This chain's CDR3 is CASSIRQGISGNTIYF. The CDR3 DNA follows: TGTGCCAGTAGTATCCGACAGGGGATCTCTGGAAACACCATATATTTT.

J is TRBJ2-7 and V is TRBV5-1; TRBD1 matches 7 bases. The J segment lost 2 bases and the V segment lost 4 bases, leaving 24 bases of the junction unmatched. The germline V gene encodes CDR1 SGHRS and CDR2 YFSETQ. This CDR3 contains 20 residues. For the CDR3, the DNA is TGCGCCAGCAGCGTGGGGATCCGGGACAGAAGCCGACTAACTACCTACGAGCAGTACTTC. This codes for CASSVGIRDRSRLTTYEQYF.

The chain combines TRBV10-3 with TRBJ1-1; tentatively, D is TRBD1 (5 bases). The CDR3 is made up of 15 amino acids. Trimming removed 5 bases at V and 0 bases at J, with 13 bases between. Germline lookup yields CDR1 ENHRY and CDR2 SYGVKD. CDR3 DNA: TGTGCCATCAGTCAAGGACACCCTATGAACACTGAAGCTTTCTTT. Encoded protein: CAISQGHPMNTEAFF.

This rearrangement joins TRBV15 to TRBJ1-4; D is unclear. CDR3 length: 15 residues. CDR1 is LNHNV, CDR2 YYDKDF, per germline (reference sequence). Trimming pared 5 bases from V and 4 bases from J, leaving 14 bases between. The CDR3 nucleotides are TGTGCCACCAGCCCCCTATCGGTCGTTAATGAAAAACTGTTTTTT. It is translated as CATSPLSVVNEKLFF.

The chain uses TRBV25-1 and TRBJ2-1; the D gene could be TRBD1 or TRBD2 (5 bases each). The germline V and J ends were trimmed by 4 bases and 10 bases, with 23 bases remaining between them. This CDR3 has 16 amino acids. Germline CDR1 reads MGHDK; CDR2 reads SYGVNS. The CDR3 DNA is TGTGCCAGCAGTGCCCTTGGGGGTGGGGGTTCGTTGGAGCAGTTCTTC. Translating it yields CASSALGGGGSLEQFF.

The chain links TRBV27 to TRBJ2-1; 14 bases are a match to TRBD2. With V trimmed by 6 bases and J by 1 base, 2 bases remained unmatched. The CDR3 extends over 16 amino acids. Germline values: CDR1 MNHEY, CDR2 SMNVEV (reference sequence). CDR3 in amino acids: CASRGLAGDSYNEQFF. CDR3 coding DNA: TGTGCCAGCAGGGGACTAGCGGGGGATTCCTACAATGAGCAGTTCTTC.

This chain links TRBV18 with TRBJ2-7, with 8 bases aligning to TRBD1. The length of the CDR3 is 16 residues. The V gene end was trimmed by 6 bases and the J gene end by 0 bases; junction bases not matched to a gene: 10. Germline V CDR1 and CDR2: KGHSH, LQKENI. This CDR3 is CASSTTGAQFSYEQYF. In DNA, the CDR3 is TGTGCCAGCTCCACGACAGGGGCGCAATTCTCCTACGAGCAGTACTTC.

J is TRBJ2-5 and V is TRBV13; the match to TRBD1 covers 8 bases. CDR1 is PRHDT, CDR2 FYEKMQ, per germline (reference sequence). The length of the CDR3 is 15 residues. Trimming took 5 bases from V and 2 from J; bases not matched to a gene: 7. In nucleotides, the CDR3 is TGTGCCAGCAGCCCAGGGTGGGACAGGCAAGAGACCCAGTACTTC. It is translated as CASSPGWDRQETQYF. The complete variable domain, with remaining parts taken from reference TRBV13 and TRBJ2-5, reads AAGVIQSPRHLIKEKRETATLKCYPIPRHDTVYWYQQGPGQDPQFLISFYEKMQSDKGSIPDRFSAQQFSDYHSELNMSSLELGDSALYFCASSPGWDRQETQYFGPGTRLLVL.

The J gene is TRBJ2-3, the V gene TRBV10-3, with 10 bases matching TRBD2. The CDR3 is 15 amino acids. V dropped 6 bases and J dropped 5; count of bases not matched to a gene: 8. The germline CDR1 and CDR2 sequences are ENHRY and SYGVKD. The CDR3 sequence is CAISPSGGVGDTQYF. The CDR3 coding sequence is TGTGCCATCAGCCCGAGCGGGGGGGTAGGAGATACGCAGTATTTT.

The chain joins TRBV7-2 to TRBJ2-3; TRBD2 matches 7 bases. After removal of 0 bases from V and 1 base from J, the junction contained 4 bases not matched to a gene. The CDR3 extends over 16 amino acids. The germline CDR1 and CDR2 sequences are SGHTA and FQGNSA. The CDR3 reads CASSLAASGRTDTQYF. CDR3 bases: TGTGCCAGCAGCTTAGCTGCTAGCGGTCGCACAGATACGCAGTATTTT.

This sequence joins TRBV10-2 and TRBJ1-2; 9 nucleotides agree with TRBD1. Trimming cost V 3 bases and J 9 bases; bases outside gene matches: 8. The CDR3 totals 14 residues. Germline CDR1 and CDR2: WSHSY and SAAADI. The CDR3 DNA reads TGCGCCAGCAGTGATGATGGGACAGGGCTTCGCTACACCTTC. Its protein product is CASSDDGTGLRYTF.

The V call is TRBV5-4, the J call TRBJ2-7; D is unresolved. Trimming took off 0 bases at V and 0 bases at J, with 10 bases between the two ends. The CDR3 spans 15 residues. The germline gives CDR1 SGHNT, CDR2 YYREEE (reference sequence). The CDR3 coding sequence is TGTGCCAGCAGCTTGGGTACCCTATCCTCCTACGAGCAGTACTTC. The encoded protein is CASSLGTLSSYEQYF.

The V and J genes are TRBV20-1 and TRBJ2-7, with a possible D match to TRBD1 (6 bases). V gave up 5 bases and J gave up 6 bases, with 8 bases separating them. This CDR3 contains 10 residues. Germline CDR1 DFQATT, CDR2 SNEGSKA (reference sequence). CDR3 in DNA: TGCAGTGCTCCAGGGGTCGAGCAGTACTTC. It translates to CSAPGVEQYF.

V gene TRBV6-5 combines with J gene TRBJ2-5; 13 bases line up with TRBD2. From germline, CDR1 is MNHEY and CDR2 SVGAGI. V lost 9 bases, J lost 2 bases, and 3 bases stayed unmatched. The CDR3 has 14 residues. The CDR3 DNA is TGTGCCAGTTCGGGACTAGCGGGACAAGAGACCCAGTACTTC. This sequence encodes CASSGLAGQETQYF.

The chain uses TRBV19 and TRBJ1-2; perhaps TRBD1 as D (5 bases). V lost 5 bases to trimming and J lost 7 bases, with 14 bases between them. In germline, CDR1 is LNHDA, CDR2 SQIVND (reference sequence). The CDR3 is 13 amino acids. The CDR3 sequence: CASSSGLVSGYTF. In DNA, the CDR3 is TGTGCCAGTAGTTCAGGGCTTGTCTCTGGCTACACCTTC.

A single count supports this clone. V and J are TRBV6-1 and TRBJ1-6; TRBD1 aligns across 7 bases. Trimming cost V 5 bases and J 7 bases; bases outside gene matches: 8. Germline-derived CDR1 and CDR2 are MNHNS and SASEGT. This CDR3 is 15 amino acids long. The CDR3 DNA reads TGTGCCAGCAGTAGGACAGGTAGTTTAAATTCACCCCTCCACTTT. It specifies CASSRTGSLNSPLHF.

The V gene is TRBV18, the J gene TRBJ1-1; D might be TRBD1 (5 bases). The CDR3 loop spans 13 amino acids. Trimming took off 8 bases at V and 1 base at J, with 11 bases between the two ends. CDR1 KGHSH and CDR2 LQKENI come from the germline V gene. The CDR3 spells CASGQQQNTEAFF. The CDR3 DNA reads TGTGCCAGCGGACAACAGCAGAACACTGAAGCTTTCTTT.

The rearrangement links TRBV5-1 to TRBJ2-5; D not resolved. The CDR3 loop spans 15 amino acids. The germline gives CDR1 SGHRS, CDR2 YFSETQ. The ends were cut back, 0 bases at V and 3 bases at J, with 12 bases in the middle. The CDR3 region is CASSLGGSKEETQYF. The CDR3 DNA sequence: TGCGCCAGCAGCTTGGGGGGTAGCAAGGAAGAGACCCAGTACTTC. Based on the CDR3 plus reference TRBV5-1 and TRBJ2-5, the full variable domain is KAGVTQTPRYLIKTRGQQVTLSCSPISGHRSVSWYQQTPGQGLQFLFEYFSETQRNKGNFPGRFSGRQFSNSRSEMNVSTLELGDSALYLCASSLGGSKEETQYFGPGTRLLVL.

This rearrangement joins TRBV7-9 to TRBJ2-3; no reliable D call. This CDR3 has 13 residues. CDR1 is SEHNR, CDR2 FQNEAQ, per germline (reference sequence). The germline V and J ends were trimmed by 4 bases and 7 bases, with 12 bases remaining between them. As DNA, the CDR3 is TGTGCCAGCAGCTCATACATCCAGTATACGCAGTATTTT. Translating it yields CASSSYIQYTQYF.

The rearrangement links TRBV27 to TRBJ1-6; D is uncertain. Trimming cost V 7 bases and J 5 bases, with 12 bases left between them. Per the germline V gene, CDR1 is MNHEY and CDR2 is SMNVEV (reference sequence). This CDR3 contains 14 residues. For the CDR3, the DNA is TGTGCCAGCACCCGGACGGCGGATAATTCACCCCTCCACTTT. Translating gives CASTRTADNSPLHF.

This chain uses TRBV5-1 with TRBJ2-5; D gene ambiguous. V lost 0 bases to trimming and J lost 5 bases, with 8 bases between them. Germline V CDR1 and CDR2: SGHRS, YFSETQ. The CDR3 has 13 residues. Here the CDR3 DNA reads TGCGCCAGCAGCTTGGAGGTTCGGGAGACCCAGTACTTC. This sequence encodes CASSLEVRETQYF.

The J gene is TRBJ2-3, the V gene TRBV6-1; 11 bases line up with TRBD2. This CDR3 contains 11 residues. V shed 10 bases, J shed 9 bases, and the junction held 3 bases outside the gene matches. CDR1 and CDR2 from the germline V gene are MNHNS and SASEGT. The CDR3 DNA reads TGTGCCACCGTAGCGGGGGGGACGCAGTATTTT. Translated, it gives CATVAGGTQYF.